This TCR beta chain derives from a study of blood T cell repertoires in COVID-19. Study overall: The analysed material was cDNA or gDNA that came from T cells, B-cell-depleted T cells, or PBMCs.

Recruitment covered about two dozen US areas and drew participants whose ages spanned roughly 18 to 90 years. Germline lookup yields CDR1 PRHDT and CDR2 FYEKMQ (reference sequence). The trim removed 5 bases at V and 0 bases at J, leaving 3 bases unmatched. This CDR3 has 18 amino acids. In the original processing: The authors estimated nucleated cell counts from reference gene primer amplification. TCRdb keeps only in-frame clones here, not all; method: immunoSEQ multiplex PCR. V and J calls and clone size follow that table, whereas D and trimming were derived from the DNA. This sample has approximately 150,000 clones, with roughly 87% found just once.

V usage is TRBV13 and J usage is TRBJ2-6; 14 nucleotides agree with TRBD2. The sample consisted of PBMCs or T cells enriched from blood (not recorded which). The clonotype was recovered from a human donor with acute COVID-19. The donor label of this sample is uncertain. CDR3 residues: CASSLGTSGGSGANVLTF. The CDR3 DNA reads as TGTGCCAGCAGCCTCGGGACTAGCGGGGGCTCTGGGGCCAACGTCCTGACTTTC.